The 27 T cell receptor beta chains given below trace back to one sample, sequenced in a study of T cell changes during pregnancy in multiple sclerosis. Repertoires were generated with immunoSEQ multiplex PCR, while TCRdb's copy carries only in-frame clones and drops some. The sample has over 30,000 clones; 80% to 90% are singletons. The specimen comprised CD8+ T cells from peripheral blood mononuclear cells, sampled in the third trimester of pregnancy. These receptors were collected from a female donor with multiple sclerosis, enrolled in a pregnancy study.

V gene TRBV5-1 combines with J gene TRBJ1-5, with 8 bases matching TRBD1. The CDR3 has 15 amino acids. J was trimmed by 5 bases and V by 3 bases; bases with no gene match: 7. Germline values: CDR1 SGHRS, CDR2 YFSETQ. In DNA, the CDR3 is TGCGCCAGCAGCTCTCGACCGGGACAGGATCAGCCCCAGCATTTT. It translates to CASSSRPGQDQPQHF.

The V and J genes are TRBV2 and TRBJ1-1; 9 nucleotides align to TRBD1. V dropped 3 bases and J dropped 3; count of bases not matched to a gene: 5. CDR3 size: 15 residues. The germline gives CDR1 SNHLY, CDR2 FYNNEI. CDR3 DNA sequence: TGTGCCAGCAGTGACGCCGGGACAGGGCACACTGAAGCTTTCTTT. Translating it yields CASSDAGTGHTEAFF.

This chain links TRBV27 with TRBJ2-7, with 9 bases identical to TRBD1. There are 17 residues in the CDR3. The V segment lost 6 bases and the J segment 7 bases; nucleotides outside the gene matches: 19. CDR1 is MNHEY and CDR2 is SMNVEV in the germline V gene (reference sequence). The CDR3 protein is CASSLLGTGLVTEEQYF. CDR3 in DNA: TGTGCCAGCAGCTTACTTGGGACAGGGCTAGTGACGGAGGAGCAGTACTTC.

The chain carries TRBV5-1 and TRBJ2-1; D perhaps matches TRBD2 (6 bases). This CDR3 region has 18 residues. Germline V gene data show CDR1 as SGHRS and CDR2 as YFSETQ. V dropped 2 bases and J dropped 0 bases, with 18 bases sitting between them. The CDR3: CASSFGLGLAASYNEQFF. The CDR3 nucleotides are TGCGCCAGCAGCTTTGGTTTAGGTTTAGCGGCCTCCTACAATGAGCAGTTCTTC.

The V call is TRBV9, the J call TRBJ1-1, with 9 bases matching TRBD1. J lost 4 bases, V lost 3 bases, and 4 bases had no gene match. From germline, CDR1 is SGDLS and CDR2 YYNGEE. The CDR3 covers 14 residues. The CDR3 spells CASSARDRVTEAFF. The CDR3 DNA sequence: TGTGCCAGCAGCGCCCGGGACAGGGTCACTGAAGCTTTCTTT.

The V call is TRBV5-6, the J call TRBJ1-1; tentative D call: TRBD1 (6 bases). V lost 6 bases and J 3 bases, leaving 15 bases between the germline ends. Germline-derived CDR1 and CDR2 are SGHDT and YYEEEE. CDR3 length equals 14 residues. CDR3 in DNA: TGTGCCAGCACCCCCGGGGGGCGCGACACTGAAGCTTTCTTT. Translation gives CASTPGGRDTEAFF.

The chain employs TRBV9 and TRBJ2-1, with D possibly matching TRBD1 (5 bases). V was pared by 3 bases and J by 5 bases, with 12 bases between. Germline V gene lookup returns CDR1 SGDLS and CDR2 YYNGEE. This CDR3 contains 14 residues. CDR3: CASSGTSGDNEQFF. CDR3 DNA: TGTGCCAGCAGCGGGACATCCGGCGACAATGAGCAGTTCTTC.

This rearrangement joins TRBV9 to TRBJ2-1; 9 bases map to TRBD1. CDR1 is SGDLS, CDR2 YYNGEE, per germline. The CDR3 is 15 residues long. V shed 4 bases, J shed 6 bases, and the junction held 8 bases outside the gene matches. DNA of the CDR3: TGTGCCAGCAGCTACAGGACAGGGGTGGGCAATGAGCAGTTCTTC. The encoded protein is CASSYRTGVGNEQFF. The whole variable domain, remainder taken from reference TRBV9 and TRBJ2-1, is DSGVTQTPKHLITATGQRVTLRCSPRSGDLSVYWYQQSLDQGLQFLIQYYNGEERAKGNILERFSAQQFPDLHSELNLSSLELGDSALYFCASSYRTGVGNEQFFGPGTRLTVL.

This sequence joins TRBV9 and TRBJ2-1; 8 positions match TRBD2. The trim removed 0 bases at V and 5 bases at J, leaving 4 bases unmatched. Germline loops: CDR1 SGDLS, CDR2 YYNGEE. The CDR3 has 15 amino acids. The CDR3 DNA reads TGTGCCAGCAGCGTAGATAAGCGGGGGCACAATGAGCAGTTCTTC. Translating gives CASSVDKRGHNEQFF.

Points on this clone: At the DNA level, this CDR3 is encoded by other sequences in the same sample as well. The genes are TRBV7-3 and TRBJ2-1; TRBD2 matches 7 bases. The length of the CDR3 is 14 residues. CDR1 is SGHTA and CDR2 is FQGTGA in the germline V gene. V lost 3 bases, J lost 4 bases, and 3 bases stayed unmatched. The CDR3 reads CASSLGGGYNEQFF. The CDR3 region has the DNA TGTGCCAGCAGCTTGGGGGGGGGATACAATGAGCAGTTCTTC.

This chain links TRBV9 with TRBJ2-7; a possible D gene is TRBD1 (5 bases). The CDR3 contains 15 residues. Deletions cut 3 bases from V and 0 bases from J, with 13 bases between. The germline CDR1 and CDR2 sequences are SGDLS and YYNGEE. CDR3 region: CASSAWTDISYEQYF. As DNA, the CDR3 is TGTGCCAGCAGCGCCTGGACGGACATCTCCTACGAGCAGTACTTC.

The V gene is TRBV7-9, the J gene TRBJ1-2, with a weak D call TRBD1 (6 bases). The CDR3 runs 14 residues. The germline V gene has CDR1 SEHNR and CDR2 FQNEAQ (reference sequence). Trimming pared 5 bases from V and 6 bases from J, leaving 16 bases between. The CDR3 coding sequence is TGTGCCAGCAGCACGGGACAAGACCGTCATGGCTACACCTTC. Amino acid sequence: CASSTGQDRHGYTF.

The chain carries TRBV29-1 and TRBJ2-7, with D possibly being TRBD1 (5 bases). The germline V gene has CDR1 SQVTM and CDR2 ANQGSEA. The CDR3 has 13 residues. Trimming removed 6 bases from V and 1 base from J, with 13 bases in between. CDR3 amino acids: CSVADSMSYEQYF. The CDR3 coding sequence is TGCAGCGTCGCCGACAGTATGTCCTACGAGCAGTACTTC.

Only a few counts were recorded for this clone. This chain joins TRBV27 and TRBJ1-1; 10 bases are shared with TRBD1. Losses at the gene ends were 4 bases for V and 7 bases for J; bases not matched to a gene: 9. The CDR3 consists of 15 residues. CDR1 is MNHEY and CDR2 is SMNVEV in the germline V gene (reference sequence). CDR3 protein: CASSSILTGGLEAFF. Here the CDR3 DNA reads TGTGCCAGCAGTTCAATCCTGACAGGGGGCCTTGAAGCTTTCTTT.

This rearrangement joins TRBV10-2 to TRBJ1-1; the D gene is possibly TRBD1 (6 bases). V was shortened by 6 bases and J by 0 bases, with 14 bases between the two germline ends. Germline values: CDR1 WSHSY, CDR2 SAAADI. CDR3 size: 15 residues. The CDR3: CASRLRGNMNTEAFF. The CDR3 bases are TGCGCCAGCAGGCTCAGGGGAAACATGAACACTGAAGCTTTCTTT.

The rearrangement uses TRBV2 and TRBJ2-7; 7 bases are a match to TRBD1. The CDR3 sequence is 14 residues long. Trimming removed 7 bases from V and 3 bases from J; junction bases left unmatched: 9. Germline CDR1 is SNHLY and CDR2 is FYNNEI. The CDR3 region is CASTMTQGNYEQYF. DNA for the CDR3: TGTGCCAGCACAATGACACAGGGGAACTACGAGCAGTACTTC.

CDR3 residues: CASSDSREGPISNTGELFF. In DNA, the CDR3 is TGTGCCAGCAGTGACTCGAGGGAGGGGCCGATTTCCAACACCGGGGAGCTGTTTTTT. The rearrangement uses TRBV6-4 and TRBJ2-2, with 7 bases fitting TRBD2. With V trimmed by 0 bases and J by 2 bases, 12 bases remained unmatched. From germline, CDR1 is MRHNA and CDR2 SNTAGT. This CDR3 has 19 residues.

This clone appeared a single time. The CDR3 spells CASSQDIEGGLYGYTF. DNA of the CDR3: TGTGCCAGCAGCCAAGATATTGAAGGGGGCTTATATGGCTACACCTTC. This chain joins TRBV4-2 and TRBJ1-2; 7 nucleotides agree with TRBD1. This CDR3 comprises 16 residues. Germline-derived CDR1 and CDR2 are LGHNA and YNFKEQ. V was clipped by 0 bases and J by 5 bases; unmatched bases: 9.

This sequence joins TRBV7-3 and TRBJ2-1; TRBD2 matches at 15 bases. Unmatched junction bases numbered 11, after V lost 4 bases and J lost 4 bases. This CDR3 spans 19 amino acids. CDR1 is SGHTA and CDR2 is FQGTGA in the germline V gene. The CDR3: CASSSGLAGGHPQYNEQFF. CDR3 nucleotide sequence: TGTGCCAGCAGCTCCGGACTAGCGGGGGGGCACCCTCAATACAATGAGCAGTTCTTC.

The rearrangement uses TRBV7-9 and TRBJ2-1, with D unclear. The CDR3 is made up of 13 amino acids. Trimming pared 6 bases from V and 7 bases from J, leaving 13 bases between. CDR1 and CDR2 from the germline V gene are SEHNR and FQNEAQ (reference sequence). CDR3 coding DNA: TGTGCCAGCAGAACACCCTCGGGTAATGAGCAGTTCTTC. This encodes CASRTPSGNEQFF.

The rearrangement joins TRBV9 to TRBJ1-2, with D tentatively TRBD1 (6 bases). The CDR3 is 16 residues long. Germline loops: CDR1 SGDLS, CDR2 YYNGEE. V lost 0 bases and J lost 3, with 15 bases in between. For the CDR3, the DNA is TGTGCCAGCAGCGTAGATCCCAGGGGTACCGACTATGGCTACACCTTC. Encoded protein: CASSVDPRGTDYGYTF.

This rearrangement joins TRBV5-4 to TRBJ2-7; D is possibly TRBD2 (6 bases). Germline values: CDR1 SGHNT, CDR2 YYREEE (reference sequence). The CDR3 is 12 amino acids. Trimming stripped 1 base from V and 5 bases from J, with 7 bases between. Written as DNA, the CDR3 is TGTGCCAGCAGCTTGCGCGGGGACGAGCAGTACTTC. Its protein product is CASSLRGDEQYF. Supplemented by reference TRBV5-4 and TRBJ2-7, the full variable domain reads ETGVTQSPTHLIKTRGQQVTLRCSSQSGHNTVSWYQQALGQGPQFIFQYYREEENGRGNFPPRFSGLQFPNYSSELNVNALELDDSALYLCASSLRGDEQYFGPGTRLTVT.

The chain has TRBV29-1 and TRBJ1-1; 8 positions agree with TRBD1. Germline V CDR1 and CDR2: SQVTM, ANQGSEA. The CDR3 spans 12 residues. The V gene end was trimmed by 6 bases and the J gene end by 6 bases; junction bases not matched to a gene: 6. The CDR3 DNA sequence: TGCAGCGTCCGGGACAGGTACGCTGAAGCTTTCTTT. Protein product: CSVRDRYAEAFF.

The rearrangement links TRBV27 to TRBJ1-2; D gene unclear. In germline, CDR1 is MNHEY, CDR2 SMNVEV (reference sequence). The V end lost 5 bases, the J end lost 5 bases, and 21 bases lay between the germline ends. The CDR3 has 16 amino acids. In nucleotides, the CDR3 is TGTGCCAGCAGTCCATTCCGGGAAAGTATTGGGTATGGCTACACCTTC. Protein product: CASSPFRESIGYGYTF.

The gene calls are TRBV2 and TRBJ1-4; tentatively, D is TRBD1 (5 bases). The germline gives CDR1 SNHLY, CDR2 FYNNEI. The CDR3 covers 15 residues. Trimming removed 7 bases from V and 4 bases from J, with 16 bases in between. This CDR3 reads CASIARTQNNEKLFF. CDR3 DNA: TGTGCCAGCATCGCTAGGACACAAAATAATGAAAAACTGTTTTTT. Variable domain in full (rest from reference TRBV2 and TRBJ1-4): EPEVTQTPSHQVTQMGQEVILRCVPISNHLYFYWYRQILGQKVEFLVSFYNNEISEKSEIFDDQFSVERPDGSNFTLKIRSTKLEDSAMYFCASIARTQNNEKLFFGSGTQLSVL.

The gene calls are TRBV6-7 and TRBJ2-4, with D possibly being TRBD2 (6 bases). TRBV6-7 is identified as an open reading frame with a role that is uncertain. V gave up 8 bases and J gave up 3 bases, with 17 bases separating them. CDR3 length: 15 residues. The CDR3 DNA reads TGTGCCAGCCCTATGACTCTAGCGCGCAAAAACATTCAGTACTTC. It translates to CASPMTLARKNIQYF.

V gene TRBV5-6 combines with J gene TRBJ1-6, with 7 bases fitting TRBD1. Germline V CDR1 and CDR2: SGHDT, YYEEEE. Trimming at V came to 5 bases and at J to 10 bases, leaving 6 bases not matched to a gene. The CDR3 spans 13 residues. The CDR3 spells CASRPGQRSPLHF. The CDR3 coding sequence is TGTGCCAGCAGACCGGGACAGAGATCACCCCTCCACTTT.